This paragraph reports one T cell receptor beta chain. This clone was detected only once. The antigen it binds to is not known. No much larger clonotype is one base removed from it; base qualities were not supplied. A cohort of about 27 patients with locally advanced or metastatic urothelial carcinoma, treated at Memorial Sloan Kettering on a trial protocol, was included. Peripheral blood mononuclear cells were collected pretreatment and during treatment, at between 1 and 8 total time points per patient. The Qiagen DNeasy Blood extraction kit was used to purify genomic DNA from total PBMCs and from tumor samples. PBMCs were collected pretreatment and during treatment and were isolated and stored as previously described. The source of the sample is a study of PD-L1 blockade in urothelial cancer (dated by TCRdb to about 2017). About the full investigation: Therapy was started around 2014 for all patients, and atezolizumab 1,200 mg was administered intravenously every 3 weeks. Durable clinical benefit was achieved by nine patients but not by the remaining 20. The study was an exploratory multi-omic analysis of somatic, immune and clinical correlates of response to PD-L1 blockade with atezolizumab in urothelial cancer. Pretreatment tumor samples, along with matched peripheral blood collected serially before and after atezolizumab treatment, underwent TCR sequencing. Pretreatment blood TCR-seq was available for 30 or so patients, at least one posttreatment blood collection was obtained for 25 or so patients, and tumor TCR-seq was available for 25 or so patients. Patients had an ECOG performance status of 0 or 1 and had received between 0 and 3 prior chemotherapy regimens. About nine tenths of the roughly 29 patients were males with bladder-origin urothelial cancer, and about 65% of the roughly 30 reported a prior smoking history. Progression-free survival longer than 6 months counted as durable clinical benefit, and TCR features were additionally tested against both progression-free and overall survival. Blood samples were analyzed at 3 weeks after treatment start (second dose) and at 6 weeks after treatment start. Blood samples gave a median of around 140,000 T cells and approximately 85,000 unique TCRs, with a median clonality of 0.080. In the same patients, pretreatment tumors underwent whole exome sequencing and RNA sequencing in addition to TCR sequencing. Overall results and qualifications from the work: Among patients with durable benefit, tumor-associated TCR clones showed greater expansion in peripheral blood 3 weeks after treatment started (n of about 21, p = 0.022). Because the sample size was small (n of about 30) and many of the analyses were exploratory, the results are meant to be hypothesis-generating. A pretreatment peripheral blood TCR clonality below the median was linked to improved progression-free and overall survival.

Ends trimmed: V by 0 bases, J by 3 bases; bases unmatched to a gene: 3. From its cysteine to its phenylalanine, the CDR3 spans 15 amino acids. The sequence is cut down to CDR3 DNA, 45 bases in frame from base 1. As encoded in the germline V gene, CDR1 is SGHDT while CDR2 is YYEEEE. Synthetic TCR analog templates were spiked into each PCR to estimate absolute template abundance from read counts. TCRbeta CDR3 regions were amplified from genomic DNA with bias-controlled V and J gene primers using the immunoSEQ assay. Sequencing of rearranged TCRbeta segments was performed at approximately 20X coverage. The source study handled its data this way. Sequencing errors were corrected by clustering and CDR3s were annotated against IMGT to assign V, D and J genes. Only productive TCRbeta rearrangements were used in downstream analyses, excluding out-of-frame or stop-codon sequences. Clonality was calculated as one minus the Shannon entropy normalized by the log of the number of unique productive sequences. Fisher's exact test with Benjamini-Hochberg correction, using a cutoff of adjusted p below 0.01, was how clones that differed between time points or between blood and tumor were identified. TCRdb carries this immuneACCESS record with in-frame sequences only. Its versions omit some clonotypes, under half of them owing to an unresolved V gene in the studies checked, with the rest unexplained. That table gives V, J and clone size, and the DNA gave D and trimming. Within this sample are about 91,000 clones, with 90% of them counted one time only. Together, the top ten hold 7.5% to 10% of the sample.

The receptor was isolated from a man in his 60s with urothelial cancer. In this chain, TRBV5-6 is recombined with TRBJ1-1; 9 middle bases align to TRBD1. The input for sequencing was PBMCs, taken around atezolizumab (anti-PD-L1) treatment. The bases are TGTGCCAGCAGCTTGGCCAGGACAGGGGACACTGAAGCTTTCTTT. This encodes CASSLARTGDTEAFF.